Sequencing of this T cell receptor beta chain was carried out in a study of metastatic and nonmetastatic thyroid tumors. Study as a whole: Comparison of repertoires was carried out across blood and tumor or nodule tissue from malignant and benign thyroid patients.

Overall study results and limits: In both blood and tumor samples, TCR beta diversity was reported significantly higher for malignant than benign nodules.

V lost 4 bases, J lost 4 bases, and 5 bases stayed unmatched. Germline CDR1 and CDR2: GTSNPN and SVGIG (reference sequence). This CDR3 region has 13 residues. Each patient came to thyroid surgery without any prior treatment (of any kind). The sample holds many counts of this clone. Its cognate antigen is unknown. As originally analysed: Clinicopathological groups differed in CDR3, with these differences serving to build a distant-metastasis classifier for papillary thyroid cancer. From the PCR reads, TCRdb re-called clones with MiXCR. It is TCRdb's table, rather than the study itself, that gives the V and J calls and clone size. The sample has roughly 35,000 clones; 16% are singletons.

This sequence was found in a female donor with papillary thyroid cancer or a benign thyroid nodule (not recorded which). Some clones in this sample may be carry-over from other donors' samples. The sequenced sample consisted of blood. The chain carries TRBV30 and TRBJ2-5; 8 bases map to TRBD2. CDR3 bases: TGTGCCTGGAAGGGACTAGGGGGAGAGACCCAGTACTTC. It encodes CAWKGLGGETQYF. Full variable domain (rest looked up from reference TRBV30 and TRBJ2-5): SQTIHQWPATLVQPVGSPLSLECTVEGTSNPNLYWYRQAAGRGLQLLFYSVGIGQISSEVPQNLSASRPQDRQFILSSKKLLLSDSGFYLCAWKGLGGETQYFGPGTRLLVL.